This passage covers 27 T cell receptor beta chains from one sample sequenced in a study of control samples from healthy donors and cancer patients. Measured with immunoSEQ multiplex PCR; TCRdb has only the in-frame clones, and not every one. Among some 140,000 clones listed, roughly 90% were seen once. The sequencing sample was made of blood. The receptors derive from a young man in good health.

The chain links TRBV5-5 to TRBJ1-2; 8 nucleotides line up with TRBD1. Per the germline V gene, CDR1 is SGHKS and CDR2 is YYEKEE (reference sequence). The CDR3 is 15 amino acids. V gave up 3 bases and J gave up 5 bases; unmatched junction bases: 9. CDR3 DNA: TGTGCCAGCAGCTGGACCGGGACAGGAATATATGGCTACACCTTC. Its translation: CASSWTGTGIYGYTF.

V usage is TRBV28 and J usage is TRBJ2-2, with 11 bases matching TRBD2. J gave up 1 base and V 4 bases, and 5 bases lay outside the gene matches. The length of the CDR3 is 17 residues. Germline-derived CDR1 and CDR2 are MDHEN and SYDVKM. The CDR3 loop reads CASSSAGTSGNTGELFF. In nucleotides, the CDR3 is TGTGCCAGCAGTTCAGCCGGGACTAGCGGGAACACCGGGGAGCTGTTTTTT.

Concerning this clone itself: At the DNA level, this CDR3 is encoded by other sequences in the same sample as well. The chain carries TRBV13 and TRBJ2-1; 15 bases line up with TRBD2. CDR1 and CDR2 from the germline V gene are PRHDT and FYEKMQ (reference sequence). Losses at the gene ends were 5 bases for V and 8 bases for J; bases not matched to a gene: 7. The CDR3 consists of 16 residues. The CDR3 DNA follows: TGTGCCAGCAGCAAAGGACTAGCGGGAGGGGTCGATGAGCAGTTCTTC. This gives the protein CASSKGLAGGVDEQFF.

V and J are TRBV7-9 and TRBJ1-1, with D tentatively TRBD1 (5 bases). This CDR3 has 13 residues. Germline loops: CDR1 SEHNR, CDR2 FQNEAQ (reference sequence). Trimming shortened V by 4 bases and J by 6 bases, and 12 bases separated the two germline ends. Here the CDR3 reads CASSSGTGAEAFF. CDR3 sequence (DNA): TGTGCCAGCAGCTCTGGGACGGGCGCTGAAGCTTTCTTT.

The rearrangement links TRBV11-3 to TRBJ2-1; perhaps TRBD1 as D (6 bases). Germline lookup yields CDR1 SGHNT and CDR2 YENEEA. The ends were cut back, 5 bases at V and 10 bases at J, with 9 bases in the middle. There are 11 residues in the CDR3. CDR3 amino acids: CASSPGTEQFF. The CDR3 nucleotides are TGTGCCAGCAGCCCCGGGACAGAGCAGTTCTTC.

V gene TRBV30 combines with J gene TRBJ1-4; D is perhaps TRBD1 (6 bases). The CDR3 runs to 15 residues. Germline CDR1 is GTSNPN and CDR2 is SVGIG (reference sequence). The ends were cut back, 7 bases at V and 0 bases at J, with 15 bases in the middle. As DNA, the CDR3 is TGTGCCTCCTCCCCCCGACAGGCAACTAATGAAAAACTGTTTTTT. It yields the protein CASSPRQATNEKLFF.

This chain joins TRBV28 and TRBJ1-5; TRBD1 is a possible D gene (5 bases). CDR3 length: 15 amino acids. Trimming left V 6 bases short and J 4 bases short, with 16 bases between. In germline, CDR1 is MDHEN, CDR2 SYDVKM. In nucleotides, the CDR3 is TGTGCCAGCAGGGGACCGGGGGAGCTAAATCAGCCCCAGCATTTT. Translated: CASRGPGELNQPQHF.

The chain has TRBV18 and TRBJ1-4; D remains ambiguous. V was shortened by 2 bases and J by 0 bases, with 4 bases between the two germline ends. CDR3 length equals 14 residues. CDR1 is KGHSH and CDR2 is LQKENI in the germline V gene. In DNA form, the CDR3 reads TGTGCCAGCTCACCAGCCGCAACTAATGAAAAACTGTTTTTT. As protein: CASSPAATNEKLFF. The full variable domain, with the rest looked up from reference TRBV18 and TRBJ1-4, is NAGVMQNPRHLVRRRGQEARLRCSPMKGHSHVYWYRQLPEEGLKFMVYLQKENIIDESGMPKERFSAEFPKEGPSILRIQQVVRGDSAAYFCASSPAATNEKLFFGSGTQLSVL.

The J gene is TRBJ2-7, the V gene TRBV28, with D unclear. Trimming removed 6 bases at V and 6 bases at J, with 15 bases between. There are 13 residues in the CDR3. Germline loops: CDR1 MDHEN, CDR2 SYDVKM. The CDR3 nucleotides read TGTGCCAGCAGGCCCCCCACCCGGGTCGAGCAGTACTTC. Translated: CASRPPTRVEQYF.

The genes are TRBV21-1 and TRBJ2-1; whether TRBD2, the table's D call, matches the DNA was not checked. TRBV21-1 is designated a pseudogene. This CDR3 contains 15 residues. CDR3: CASSKGLAGRDEQFF. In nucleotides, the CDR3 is TGTGCCAGCAGCAAAGGGCTAGCGGGACGCGATGAGCAGTTCTTC.

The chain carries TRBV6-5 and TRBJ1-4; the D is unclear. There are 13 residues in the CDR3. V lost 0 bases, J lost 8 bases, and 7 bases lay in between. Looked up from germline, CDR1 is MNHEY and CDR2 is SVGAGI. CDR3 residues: CASSYSYVEKLFF. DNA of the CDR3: TGTGCCAGCAGTTACTCGTATGTGGAAAAACTGTTTTTT.

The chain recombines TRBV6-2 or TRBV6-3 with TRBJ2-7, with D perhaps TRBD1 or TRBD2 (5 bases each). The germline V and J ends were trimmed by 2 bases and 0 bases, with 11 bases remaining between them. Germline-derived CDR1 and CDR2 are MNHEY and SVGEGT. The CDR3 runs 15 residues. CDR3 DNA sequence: TGTGCCAGCAGTTACACCGGGGCCAGCTCCTACGAGCAGTACTTC. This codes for CASSYTGASSYEQYF.

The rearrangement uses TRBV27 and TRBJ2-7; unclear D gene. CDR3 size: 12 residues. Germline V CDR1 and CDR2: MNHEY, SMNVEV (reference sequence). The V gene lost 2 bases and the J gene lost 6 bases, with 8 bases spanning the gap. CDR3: CASSLPGPEQYF. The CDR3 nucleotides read TGTGCCAGCAGTTTACCAGGCCCCGAGCAGTACTTC.

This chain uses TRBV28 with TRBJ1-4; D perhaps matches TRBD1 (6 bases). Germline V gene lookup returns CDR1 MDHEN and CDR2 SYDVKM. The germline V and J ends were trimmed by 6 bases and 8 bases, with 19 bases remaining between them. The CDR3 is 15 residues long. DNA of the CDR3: TGTGCCAGCAGGCCGGACAGTATCTTAGTAGAAAAACTGTTTTTT. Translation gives CASRPDSILVEKLFF. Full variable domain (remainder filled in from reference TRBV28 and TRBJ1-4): DVKVTQSSRYLVKRTGEKVFLECVQDMDHENMFWYRQDPGLGLRLIYFSYDVKMKEKGDIPEGYSVSREKKERFSLILESASTNQTSMYLCASRPDSILVEKLFFGSGTQLSVL.

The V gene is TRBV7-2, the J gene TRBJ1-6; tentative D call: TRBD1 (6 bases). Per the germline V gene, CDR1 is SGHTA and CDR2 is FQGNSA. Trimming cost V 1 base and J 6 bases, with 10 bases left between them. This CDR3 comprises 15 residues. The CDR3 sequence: CASSLVRGSNSPLHF. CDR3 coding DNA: TGTGCCAGCAGCTTAGTCAGGGGTAGTAATTCACCCCTCCACTTT.

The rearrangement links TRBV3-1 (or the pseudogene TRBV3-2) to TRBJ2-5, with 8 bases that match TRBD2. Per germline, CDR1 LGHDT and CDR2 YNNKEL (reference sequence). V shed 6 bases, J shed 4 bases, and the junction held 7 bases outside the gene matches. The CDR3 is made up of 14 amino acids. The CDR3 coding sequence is TGTGCCAGCAGGGTCGCGGGAGGAGGAGAGACCCAGTACTTC. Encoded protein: CASRVAGGGETQYF.

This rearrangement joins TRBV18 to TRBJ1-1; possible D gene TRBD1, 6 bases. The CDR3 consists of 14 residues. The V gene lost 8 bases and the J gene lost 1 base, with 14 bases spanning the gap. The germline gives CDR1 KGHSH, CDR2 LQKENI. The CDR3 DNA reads TGTGCCAGCCTGCAGGGGAGAACGAACACTGAAGCTTTCTTT. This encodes CASLQGRTNTEAFF.

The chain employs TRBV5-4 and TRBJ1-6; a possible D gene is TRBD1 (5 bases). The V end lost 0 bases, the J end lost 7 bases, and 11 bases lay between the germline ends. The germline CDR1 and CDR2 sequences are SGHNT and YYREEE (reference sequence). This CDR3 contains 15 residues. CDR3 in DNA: TGTGCCAGCAGCTTGGACGACAGTTTCAATTCACCCCTCCACTTT. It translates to CASSLDDSFNSPLHF.

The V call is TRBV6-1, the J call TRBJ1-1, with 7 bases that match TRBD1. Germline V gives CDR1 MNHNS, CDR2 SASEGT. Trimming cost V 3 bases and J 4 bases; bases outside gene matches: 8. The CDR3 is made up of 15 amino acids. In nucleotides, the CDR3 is TGTGCCAGCAGTGATGCAGGGGGTATTGTCACTGAAGCTTTCTTT. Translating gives CASSDAGGIVTEAFF.

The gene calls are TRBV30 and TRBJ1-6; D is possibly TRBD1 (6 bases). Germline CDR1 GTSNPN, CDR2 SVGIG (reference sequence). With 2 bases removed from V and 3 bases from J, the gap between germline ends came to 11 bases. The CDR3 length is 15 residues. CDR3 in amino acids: CAWSRGTDYNSPLHF. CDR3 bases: TGTGCCTGGAGTAGGGGGACGGACTATAATTCACCCCTCCACTTT.

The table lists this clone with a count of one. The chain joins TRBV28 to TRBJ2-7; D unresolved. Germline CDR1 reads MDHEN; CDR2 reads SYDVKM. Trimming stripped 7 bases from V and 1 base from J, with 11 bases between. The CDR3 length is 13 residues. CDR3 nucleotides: TGTGCCAGCACCGATCAGAGTTCCTACGAGCAGTACTTC. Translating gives CASTDQSSYEQYF.

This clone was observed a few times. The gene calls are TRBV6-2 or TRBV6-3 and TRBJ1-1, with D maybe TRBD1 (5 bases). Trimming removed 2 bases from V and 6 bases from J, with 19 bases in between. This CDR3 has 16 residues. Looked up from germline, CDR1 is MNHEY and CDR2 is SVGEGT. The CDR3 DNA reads TGTGCCAGCAGTTACCCCCCAGTGGGGGGTGAGTCTGAAGCTTTCTTT. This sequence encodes CASSYPPVGGESEAFF.

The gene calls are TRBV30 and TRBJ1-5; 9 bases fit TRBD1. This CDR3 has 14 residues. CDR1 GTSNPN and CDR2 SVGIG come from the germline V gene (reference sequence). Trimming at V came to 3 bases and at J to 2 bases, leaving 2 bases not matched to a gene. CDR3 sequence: CAWSRTGGNQPQHF. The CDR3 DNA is TGTGCCTGGAGCCGGACAGGGGGCAATCAGCCCCAGCATTTT.

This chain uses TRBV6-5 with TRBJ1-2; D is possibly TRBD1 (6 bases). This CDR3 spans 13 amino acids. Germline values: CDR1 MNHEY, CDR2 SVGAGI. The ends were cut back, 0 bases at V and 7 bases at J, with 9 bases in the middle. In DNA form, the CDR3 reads TGTGCCAGCAGTTACTCAGGGGGAGGTGGCTACACCTTC. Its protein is CASSYSGGGGYTF.

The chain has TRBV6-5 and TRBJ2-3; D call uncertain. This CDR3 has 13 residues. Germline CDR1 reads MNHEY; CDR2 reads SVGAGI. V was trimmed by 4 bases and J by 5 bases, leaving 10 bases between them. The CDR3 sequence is CASSSPGGDTQYF. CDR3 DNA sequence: TGTGCCAGCAGTTCCCCGGGTGGAGATACGCAGTATTTT.

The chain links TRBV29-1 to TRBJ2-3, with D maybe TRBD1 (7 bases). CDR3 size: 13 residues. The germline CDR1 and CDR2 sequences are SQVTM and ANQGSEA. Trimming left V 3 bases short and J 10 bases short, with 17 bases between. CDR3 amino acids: CSVEGQGGRAQYF. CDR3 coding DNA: TGCAGCGTTGAGGGGCAGGGGGGACGGGCGCAGTATTTT.

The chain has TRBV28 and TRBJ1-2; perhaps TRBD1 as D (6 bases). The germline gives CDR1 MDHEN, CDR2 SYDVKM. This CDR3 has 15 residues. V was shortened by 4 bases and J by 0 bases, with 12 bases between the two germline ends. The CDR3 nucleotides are TGTGCCAGCAGTTATACTGGGACAACTAACTATGGCTACACCTTC. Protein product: CASSYTGTTNYGYTF.